This TCR beta chain was recovered during a study of blood T cell repertoires in COVID-19. Per germline, CDR1 ENHRY and CDR2 SYGVKD. This CDR3 contains 16 residues. Trimming took 4 bases from V and 4 from J, leaving 16 bases between them. TCRdb's copy holds only in-frame clones and misses some; the assay was immunoSEQ multiplex PCR. The sample contains fewer than 300,000 clones, around 87% of which appear only once. This chain joins TRBV10-3 and TRBJ1-4; D gene uncertain. The clonotype comes from a woman aged 35 to 49 who had recovered from COVID-19. Material for sequencing was peripheral blood. Here the CDR3 DNA reads TGTGCCATCAGTGTGAACAGTCTGCAGGATAATGAAAAACTGTTTTTT. Translation: CAISVNSLQDNEKLFF.